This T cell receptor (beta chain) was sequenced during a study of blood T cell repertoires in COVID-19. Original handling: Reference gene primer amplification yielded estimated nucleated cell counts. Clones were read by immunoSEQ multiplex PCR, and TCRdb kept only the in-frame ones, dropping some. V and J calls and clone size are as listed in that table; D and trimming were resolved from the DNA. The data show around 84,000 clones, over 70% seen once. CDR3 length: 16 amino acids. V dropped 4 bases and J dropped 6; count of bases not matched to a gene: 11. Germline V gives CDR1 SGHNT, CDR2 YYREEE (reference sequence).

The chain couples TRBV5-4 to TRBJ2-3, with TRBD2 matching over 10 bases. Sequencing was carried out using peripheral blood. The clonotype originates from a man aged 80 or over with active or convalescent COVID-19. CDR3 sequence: CASSQESGRVADTQYF. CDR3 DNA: TGTGCCAGCAGCCAAGAGAGCGGGAGGGTAGCGGATACGCAGTATTTT. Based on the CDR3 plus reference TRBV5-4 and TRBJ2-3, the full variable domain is ETGVTQSPTHLIKTRGQQVTLRCSSQSGHNTVSWYQQALGQGPQFIFQYYREEENGRGNFPPRFSGLQFPNYSSELNVNALELDDSALYLCASSQESGRVADTQYFGPGTRLTVL.